This T cell receptor beta chain was captured in a study of blood T cell repertoires in COVID-19 (dated by TCRdb to 2018 to 2021). Context from the whole study: Samples from collaborators originated in the United States, Italy and Spain and spanned both the acute and convalescent phases of COVID-19. The material from the prospective study consisted of cDNA or gDNA derived from T cells, B-cell-depleted T cells, or PBMCs. Deeply sampled blood TCRbeta repertoires from subjects exposed to, actively infected with, or recovered from COVID-19 were included in the dataset. A freely available public database, intended as a resource for researchers studying the immune response to SARS-CoV-2, is where the repertoires were released. Samples came from the ongoing ImmuneRACE study (first 160 participants) plus 1,254 subjects from 6 global collaborators. Nearly every sample came with metadata listing a de-identified subject ID, COVID-19 status, age in years and sex. Where available, HLA class I and class II types were taken from metadata supplied by the sample provider and were not determined by assay-based typing. What the research found in general, with its limitations: How much clinical and demographic metadata was included differed by source and by participant, and the metadata was provided uncurated.

The CDR3, cysteine through phenylalanine, is 14 amino acids long. The read is trimmed to its CDR3 DNA, 42 bases read in frame from base 1. CDR1 and CDR2 are drawn from the germline V gene: SQVTM, ANQGSEA. V loses 6 bases, J loses 6 bases, and the germline ends lie 20 bases apart. To note about this clone: The antigen it binds to is not known. Per-base quality was not reported, and no clone a single base away is much larger than it.

TCRbeta CDR3 regions were amplified from genomic DNA using the immunoSEQ Assay, a bias-controlled multiplex PCR. Under the source paper's analysis protocol: Nucleated cell counts per sample were estimated from amplification of reference gene primers within the assay. Sequence reads were collapsed and filtered to measure the absolute abundance of every unique TCRbeta CDR3 rearrangement. Productive Simpson clonality was computed per sample as the square root of Simpson's diversity index over productive rearrangements. TCRdb took over this immuneACCESS table, retaining in-frame rearrangements with V and J assigned. Such tables are incomplete; in checked studies, under half of the missing clones stem from an unresolved V gene, and the remainder is unexplained. The DNA was the basis for D and trimming; V, J and clone size are from that table. The sample yields 190,000 or so clones; 85% were counted once. The ten largest clonotypes hold around 19% of the sample.

Participants in the prospective study were aged roughly 18 to 100 years, lived in under 30 United States geographic areas, and enrolled through a virtual design. In the prospective study, participants were assigned to cohorts based on the clinical history participants reported in a screening survey and a study questionnaire. Recovered participants in ImmuneRACE Cohort 3 were defined as having two consecutive negative NP/OP PCR tests, clearance from a healthcare professional, or resolution of symptoms. Each participant in the prospective study had whole blood, serum and a nasopharyngeal or oropharyngeal swab collected by mobile phlebotomists. Additional blood draws and questionnaires over an approximately two-month period could optionally be provided by prospective study participants. Before DNA extraction, prospective study blood samples were shipped either frozen or at room temperature.

The TCR originated in a middle-aged man who had recovered from COVID-19. The V and J segments used are TRBV29-1 and TRBJ1-2; the D region possibly corresponds to TRBD1 (6 bases align). Material for sequencing was PBMCs or T cells enriched from blood (not recorded which). The CDR3 corresponds to CSVVVGRGVHGYTF. In nucleotides, the sequence is TGCAGCGTCGTGGTGGGCAGGGGAGTACATGGCTACACCTTC.